This T cell receptor (beta chain) was sequenced in a study of control samples from healthy donors and cancer patients. The assay was immunoSEQ multiplex PCR, and TCRdb's table has in-frame clones only and misses some. This sample has about 50,000 clones; 88% occur once, and the top ten carry 40%. The germline V gene has CDR1 MGHDK and CDR2 SYGVNS. The CDR3 consists of 14 residues. Trimming shortened V by 5 bases and J by 1 base, and 11 bases separated the two germline ends. This receptor was identified in a man in his fifties or sixties with head and neck cancer. The genes are TRBV25-1 and TRBJ1-1; D uncertain. The specimen was PBMCs. CDR3: CASSQRTQNTEAFF. The CDR3 nucleotides are TGTGCCAGCAGTCAACGGACTCAGAACACTGAAGCTTTCTTT.